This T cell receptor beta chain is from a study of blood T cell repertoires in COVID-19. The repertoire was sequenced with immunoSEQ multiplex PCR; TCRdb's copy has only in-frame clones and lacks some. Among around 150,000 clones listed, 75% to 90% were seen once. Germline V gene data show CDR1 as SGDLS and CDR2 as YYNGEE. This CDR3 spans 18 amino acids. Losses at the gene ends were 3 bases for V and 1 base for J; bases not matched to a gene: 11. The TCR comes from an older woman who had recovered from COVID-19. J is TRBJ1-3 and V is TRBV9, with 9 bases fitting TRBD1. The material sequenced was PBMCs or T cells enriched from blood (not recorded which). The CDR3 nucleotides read TGTGCCAGCAGCGGGACCGGGACAGGGCAAATATCTGGAAACACCATATATTTT. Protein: CASSGTGTGQISGNTIYF.